The TCR beta chain under discussion was sequenced for a study of T cells after posttransplantation cyclophosphamide. The related graft donor's blood sample was taken on the day of bone marrow donation. Germline V lookup: CDR1 SGHTA, CDR2 FQGNSA. Trimming cost V 3 bases and J 9 bases, with 17 bases left between them. The CDR3 runs 14 residues. Study observations and caveats: TRB clonality was highly associated with recipient CMV seropositivity and reactivation.

As to this clone: Its antigen is as yet unknown.

The data were produced by immunoSEQ multiplex PCR, yet TCRdb's version contains in-frame clones alone and is incomplete. The table includes tens of thousands of clones, about 93% detected once. This rearrangement joins TRBV7-2 to TRBJ2-5; D is possibly TRBD2 (5 bases). The clonotype was recovered from a woman aged 25-40 years in good health and a related stem cell transplant donor. Sequencing was performed on PBMCs. The CDR3 loop reads CASSLVATIGAQYF. The CDR3 coding sequence is TGTGCCAGCAGCTTGGTAGCGACTATTGGGGCCCAGTACTTC.